The T cell receptor (beta chain) described here comes from a study of blood T cell repertoires in COVID-19. Turning to the study itself: Both acute and convalescent COVID-19 samples were obtained from the United States, Italy and Spain.

Germline V gene sequence: CDR1 MNHNS, CDR2 SASEGT. The ends lost 3 bases at V and 1 base at J; junction bases unmatched: 11. The CDR3 sequence is 17 residues long. Sequenced by immunoSEQ multiplex PCR; TCRdb stores in-frame clones only, minus some. Of 210,000 or so clones listed, 84% are singletons. The receptor was isolated from a man between 60 and 75 years old who had recovered from COVID-19. Material: PBMCs or T cells enriched from blood (not recorded which). The chain links TRBV6-1 to TRBJ2-7; 8 bases line up with TRBD2. CDR3 coding DNA: TGTGCCAGCAGTGACCCGGGGCTAGCGGGCCGTTCCTACGAGCAGTACTTC. Amino acids: CASSDPGLAGRSYEQYF.